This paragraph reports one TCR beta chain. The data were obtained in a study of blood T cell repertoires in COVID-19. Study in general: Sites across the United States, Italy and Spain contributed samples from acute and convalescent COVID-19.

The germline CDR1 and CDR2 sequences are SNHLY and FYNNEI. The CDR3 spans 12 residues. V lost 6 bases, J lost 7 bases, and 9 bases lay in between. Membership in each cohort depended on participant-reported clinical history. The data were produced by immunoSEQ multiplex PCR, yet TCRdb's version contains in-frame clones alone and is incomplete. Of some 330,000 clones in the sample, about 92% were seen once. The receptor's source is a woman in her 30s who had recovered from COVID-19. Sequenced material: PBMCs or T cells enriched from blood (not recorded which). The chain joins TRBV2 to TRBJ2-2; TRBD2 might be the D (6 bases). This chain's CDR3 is CASSPGVGELFF. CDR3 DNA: TGTGCCAGCAGCCCGGGAGTCGGGGAGCTGTTTTTT.